This paragraph reports one TCR beta chain. Its antigen has not been determined. The record has no base qualities; no much larger clone is one base away. These data originate in a study of CD8 T cells in Susac syndrome (dated by TCRdb to the late 2010s). Background for the entire study: Whether CD8+ T cell activation and differentiation in Susac syndrome was antigen driven was tested using repertoire sequencing. What the study reported, not specific to this receptor: The number of individuals in the TCR sequencing and HLA analysis was recognized as being relatively small.

Relative to germline, V is 4 bases shorter and J is 1 base shorter, with 10 bases between their ends. CDR1 and CDR2, looked up from the germline V gene, are SGHDN and FVKESK. From cysteine to phenylalanine, the CDR3 is 15 amino acids long. Of the read, only the CDR3 DNA is kept; its 45 bases are in frame from base 1. RNA was extracted using the RNeasy kit, and about 0.45 to 1 microgram was reverse transcribed with random hexamers. The immunoSEQ multiplex PCR assay, covering 54 Vbeta and 13 Jbeta segments, was used to amplify TCR beta CDR3 regions. PCR amplification bias was corrected using a synthetic template baseline for primer optimization and computational correction. As for the authors' bioinformatics: Only productive sequences were kept, with reads annotated to V, D and J genes according to IMGT and analyzed in immunoSEQ Analyzer. Clonality was calculated as one minus the Shannon entropy normalized by log2 of the number of productive unique sequences. For each patient and control, public and private clones were evaluated among the 100 most prevalent clones. Susac-specific clones were defined as absent from healthy and MS cohorts, 850 to 1,300 published viral clones and other ImmuneACCESS disease sequences. TCRdb handled the public reads itself, with Q25 trimming in fastp and clone calling in MiXCR, and kept productive beta chains. Here each entry gathers all rows of one CDR3 protein and keeps the most common genes and DNA. TCRdb, not the authors, supplied the V and J calls. The sample table shows roughly 180,000 distinct CDR3 sequences, and 85% to 95% are seen once. The ten largest clones take up around 0.1% of the sample.

Peripheral blood CD8+ and CD4+ T cells from healthy donors, Susac syndrome patients and multiple sclerosis patients were profiled by high-throughput TCR beta sequencing. Multiple sclerosis controls were treatment-naive patients with stable or active relapsing-remitting disease fulfilling revised McDonald criteria. Bulk CD8+ and CD4+ T cells were purified by magnetic negative isolation, while CD8+ TEMRA cells were enriched using FACS. Blood was collected in EDTA tubes and processed within 24 hours, with PBMCs isolated through density gradient centrifugation. PBMCs intended for TCR sequencing were cryopreserved in liquid nitrogen and were subsequently thawed in a 37 degrees C water bath. The sorted or isolated CD4+, CD8+ and CD8+ TEMRA cells reached a purity of at least 90%.

The chain employs TRBV14 and TRBJ2-2, and the D gene may be TRBD1, 5 bases matching. The sample comprised CD4+ T cells from PBMCs. The TCR originated in a human donor with multiple sclerosis. The nucleotides are TGTGCCAGCAGCCTCACGACAGAGAACACCGGGGAGCTGTTTTTT. It translates as CASSLTTENTGELFF.